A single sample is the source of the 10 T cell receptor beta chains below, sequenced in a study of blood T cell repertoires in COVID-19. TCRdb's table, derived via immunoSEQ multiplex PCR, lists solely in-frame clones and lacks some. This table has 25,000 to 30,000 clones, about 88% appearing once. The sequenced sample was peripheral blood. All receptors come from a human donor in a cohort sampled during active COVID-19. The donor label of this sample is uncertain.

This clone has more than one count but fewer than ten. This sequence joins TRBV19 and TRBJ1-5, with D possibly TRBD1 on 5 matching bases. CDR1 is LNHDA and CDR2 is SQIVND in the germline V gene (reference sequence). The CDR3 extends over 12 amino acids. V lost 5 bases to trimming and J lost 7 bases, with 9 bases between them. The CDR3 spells CASSWQGQPQHF. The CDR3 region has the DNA TGTGCCAGTAGTTGGCAGGGACAGCCCCAGCATTTT.

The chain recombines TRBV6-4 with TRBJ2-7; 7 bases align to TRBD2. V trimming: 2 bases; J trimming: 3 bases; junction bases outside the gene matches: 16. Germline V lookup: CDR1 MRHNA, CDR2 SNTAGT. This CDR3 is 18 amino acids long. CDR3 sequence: CASSDTGSLASGIYEQYF. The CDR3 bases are TGTGCCAGCAGTGACACGGGATCTCTTGCTAGCGGAATCTACGAGCAGTACTTC.

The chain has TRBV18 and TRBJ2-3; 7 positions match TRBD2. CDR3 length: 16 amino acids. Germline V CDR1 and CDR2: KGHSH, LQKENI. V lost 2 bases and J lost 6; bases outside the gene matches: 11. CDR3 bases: TGTGCCAGCTCACCATTTCAGCGGGACCCGGGGGATACGCAGTATTTT. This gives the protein CASSPFQRDPGDTQYF.

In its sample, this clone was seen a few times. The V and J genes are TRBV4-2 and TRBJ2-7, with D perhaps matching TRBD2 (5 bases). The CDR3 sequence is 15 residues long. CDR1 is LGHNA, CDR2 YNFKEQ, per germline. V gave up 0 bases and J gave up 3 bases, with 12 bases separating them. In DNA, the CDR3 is TGTGCCAGCAGCCAAGAGCCGGGGAGAGGCTACGAGCAGTACTTC. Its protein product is CASSQEPGRGYEQYF.

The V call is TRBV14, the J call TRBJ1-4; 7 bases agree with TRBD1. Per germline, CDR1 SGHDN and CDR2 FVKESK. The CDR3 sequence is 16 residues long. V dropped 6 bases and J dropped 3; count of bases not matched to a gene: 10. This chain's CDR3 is CASRKKNRGANEKLFF. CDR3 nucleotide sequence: TGTGCCAGCAGGAAGAAAAACAGGGGTGCTAATGAAAAACTGTTTTTT.

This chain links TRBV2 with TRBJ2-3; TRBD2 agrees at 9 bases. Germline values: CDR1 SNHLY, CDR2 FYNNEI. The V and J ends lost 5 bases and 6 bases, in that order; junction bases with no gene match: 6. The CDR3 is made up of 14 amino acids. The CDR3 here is CASSPAGGPDTQYF. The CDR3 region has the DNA TGTGCCAGCAGTCCGGCGGGAGGGCCGGATACGCAGTATTTT.

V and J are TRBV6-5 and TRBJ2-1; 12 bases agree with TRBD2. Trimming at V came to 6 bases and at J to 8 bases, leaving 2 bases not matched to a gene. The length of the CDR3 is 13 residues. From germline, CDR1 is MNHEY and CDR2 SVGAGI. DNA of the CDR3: TGTGCCAGCAGAGGACTAGCGGGATATGAGCAGTTCTTC. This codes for CASRGLAGYEQFF.

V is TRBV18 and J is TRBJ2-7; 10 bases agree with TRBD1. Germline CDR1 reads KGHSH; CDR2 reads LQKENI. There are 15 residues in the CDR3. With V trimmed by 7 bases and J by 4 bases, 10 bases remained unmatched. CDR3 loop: CASLLSSGQGYEQYF. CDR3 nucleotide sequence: TGTGCCAGCTTACTTTCCTCGGGACAGGGGTACGAGCAGTACTTC.

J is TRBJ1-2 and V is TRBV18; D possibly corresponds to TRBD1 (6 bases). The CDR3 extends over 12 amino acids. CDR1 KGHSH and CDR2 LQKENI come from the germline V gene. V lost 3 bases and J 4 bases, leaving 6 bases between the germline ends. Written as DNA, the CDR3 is TGTGCCAGCTCACCGGACAGCTATGGCTACACCTTC. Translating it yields CASSPDSYGYTF.

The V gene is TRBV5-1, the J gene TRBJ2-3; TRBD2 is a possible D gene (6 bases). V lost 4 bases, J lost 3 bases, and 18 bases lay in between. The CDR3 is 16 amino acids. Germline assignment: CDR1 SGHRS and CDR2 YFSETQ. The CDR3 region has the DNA TGCGCCAGCAGCGATCCCTCGAACGGGAGAACAGATACGCAGTATTTT. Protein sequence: CASSDPSNGRTDTQYF.